What follows describes a single T cell receptor beta chain. TCRdb ran MiXCR on the PCR reads. The table has about 29,000 clones, roughly 15% seen once; the top ten hold 4% to 5.5%. Ahead of thyroid surgery, no patient had received treatment of any kind. Germline CDR1 MNHNS, CDR2 SASEGT. V lost 8 bases and J lost 3, with 11 bases in between. The CDR3 loop spans 13 amino acids. The sample is drawn from a study of metastatic and nonmetastatic thyroid tumors. What was sequenced was blood. The receptor was derived from a female donor with papillary thyroid cancer or a benign thyroid nodule (not recorded which). Some clones in this sample may be carry-over from other donors' samples. The V gene is TRBV6-1, the J gene TRBJ1-3; no clear D. This CDR3 is CASQEGRGNTIYF. In DNA, the CDR3 is TGTGCCAGCCAAGAGGGCCGTGGAAACACCATATATTTT.